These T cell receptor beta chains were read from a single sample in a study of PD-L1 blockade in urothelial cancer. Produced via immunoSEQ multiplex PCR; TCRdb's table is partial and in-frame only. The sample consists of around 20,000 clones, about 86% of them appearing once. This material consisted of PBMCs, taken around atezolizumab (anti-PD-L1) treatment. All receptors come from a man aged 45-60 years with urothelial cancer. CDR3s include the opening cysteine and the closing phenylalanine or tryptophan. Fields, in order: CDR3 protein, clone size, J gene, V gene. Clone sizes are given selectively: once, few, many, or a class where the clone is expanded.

CDR3: CASSYGRAGGYTF
size: .
J: TRBJ1-2
V: TRBV6-5

CDR3: CASSYQGGEQYF
size: .
J: TRBJ2-7
V: TRBV6-5

CDR3: CASSLGQGVYEQYF
size: .
J: TRBJ2-7
V: TRBV7-3

CDR3: CSVETGTANEKLFF
size: .
J: TRBJ1-4
V: TRBV29-1

CDR3: CASSRGVNEGELFF
size: .
J: TRBJ2-2
V: TRBV5-6

CDR3: CASSLRASGANVLTF
size: few
J: TRBJ2-6
V: TRBV7-2

CDR3: CASSIPQRGNTGELFF
size: .
J: TRBJ2-2
V: TRBV19

CDR3: CASSYPICEQYF
size: .
J: TRBJ2-7
V: TRBV6-7

CDR3: CASSYQGGSGNTIYF
size: .
J: TRBJ1-3
V: TRBV19

CDR3: CACMTGQGTGANVLTF
size: .
J: TRBJ2-6
V: TRBV30

CDR3: CASSSDRGGKQYF
size: .
J: TRBJ2-7
V: TRBV11-3

CDR3: CASGLVLVMGQGQQETQYF
size: .
J: TRBJ2-5
V: TRBV12-5

CDR3: CASSSGTARGNTIYF
size: few
J: TRBJ1-3
V: TRBV7-2

CDR3: CASSPERKNTGELFF
size: .
J: TRBJ2-2
V: TRBV7-7

CDR3: CASSYSGTLNEQFF
size: few
J: TRBJ2-1
V: TRBV19

CDR3: CAISRTGPNYGYTF
size: .
J: TRBJ1-2
V: TRBV10-3

CDR3: CASSLMSAGNTGELFF
size: .
J: TRBJ2-2
V: TRBV11-3

CDR3: CASSSSRTSYEQYF
size: .
J: TRBJ2-7
V: TRBV7-6

CDR3: CASSWGDRDSKDEQFF
size: .
J: TRBJ2-1
V: TRBV5-1

CDR3: CASSLRQGGTDTQYF
size: .
J: TRBJ2-3
V: TRBV7-9

CDR3: CASRAAGASYEQYF
size: .
J: TRBJ2-7
V: TRBV28

CDR3: CASSHPWRGTEAFF
size: .
J: TRBJ1-1
V: TRBV4-1

CDR3: CASSIGQGTDTQYF
size: .
J: TRBJ2-3
V: TRBV19

CDR3: CAISGDRVGYTF
size: .
J: TRBJ1-2
V: TRBV10-3

CDR3: CASSVGRASGYYEQYF
size: .
J: TRBJ2-7
V: TRBV9

CDR3: CAWETGINYGYTF
size: .
J: TRBJ1-2
V: TRBV30

CDR3: CASSEAGEGAQYF
size: .
J: TRBJ2-7
V: TRBV6-1

CDR3: CASSLGRDRRETQYF
size: .
J: TRBJ2-5
V: TRBV5-1

CDR3: CAWSVPSSSYNEQFF
size: .
J: TRBJ2-1
V: TRBV30

CDR3: CASSVEAALSTDTQYF
size: .
J: TRBJ2-3
V: TRBV9

CDR3: CASSLIGVVVDGYTF
size: .
J: TRBJ1-2
V: TRBV5-5

CDR3: CASSELQDFSTIYF
size: .
J: TRBJ1-3
V: TRBV25-1

CDR3: CASSQGLDSAYEQYF
size: .
J: TRBJ2-7
V: TRBV7-6

CDR3: CASRLAGESSYNEQFF
size: .
J: TRBJ2-1
V: TRBV5-1

CDR3: CASSLGWTGGRSTEAFF
size: .
J: TRBJ1-1
V: TRBV7-6

CDR3: CASSEKGPTNEKLFF
size: .
J: TRBJ1-4
V: TRBV25-1

CDR3: CASGLGQGRPQHF
size: .
J: TRBJ1-5
V: TRBV12-5

CDR3: CASTLQWSSGANVLTF
size: few
J: TRBJ2-6
V: TRBV5-1

CDR3: CASSYSRAGADTQYF
size: .
J: TRBJ2-3
V: TRBV6-6

CDR3: CASRLGTSGGPQYF
size: .
J: TRBJ2-5
V: TRBV7-3

CDR3: CASSLRDRDPQYF
size: .
J: TRBJ2-7
V: TRBV28

CDR3: CASGLSGGGTGQREQYF
size: .
J: TRBJ2-7
V: TRBV12-5

CDR3: CASSFGTAGYTF
size: .
J: TRBJ1-2
V: TRBV11-2

CDR3: CASSSGTGEFTEAFF
size: .
J: TRBJ1-1
V: TRBV27